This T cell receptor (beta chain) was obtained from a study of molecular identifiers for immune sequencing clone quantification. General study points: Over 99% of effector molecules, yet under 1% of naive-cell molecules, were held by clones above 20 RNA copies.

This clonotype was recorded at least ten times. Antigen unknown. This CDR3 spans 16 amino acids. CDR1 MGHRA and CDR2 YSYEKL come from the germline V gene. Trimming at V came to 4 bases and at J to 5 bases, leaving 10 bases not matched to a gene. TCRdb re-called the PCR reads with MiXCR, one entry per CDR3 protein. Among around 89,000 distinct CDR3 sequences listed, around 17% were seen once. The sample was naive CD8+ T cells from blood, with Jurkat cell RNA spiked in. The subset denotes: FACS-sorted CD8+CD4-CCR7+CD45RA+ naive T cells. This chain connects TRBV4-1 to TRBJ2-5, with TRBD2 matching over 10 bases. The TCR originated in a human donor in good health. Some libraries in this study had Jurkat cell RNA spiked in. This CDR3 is CASSPAPGTSDETQYF. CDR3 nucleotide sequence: TGCGCCAGCAGCCCAGCCCCCGGGACTAGCGATGAGACCCAGTACTTC.